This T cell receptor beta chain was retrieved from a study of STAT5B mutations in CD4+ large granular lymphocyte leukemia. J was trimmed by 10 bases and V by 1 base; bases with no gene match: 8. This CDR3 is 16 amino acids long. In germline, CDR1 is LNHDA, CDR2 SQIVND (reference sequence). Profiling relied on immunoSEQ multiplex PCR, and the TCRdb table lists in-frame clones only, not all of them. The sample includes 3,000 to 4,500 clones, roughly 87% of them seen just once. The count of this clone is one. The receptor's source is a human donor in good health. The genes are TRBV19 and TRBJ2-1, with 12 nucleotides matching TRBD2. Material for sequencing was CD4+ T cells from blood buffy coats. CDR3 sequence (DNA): TGTGCCAGTAGTATAGCCACTAGCGGGAGGCCAGTGGAGCAGTTCTTC. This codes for CASSIATSGRPVEQFF.